The present T cell receptor beta chain was sequenced within a study of T cell responses to AZD1222 COVID-19 vaccine. Whole-study context: Samples with a second dose at about 4 or about 12 weeks were pooled together.

For this clone: The antigen remains unidentified.

Study outcomes and limitations: Repertoire collection took place solely once the T cell response had peaked. Among those given AZD1222, only five or six were seropositive at baseline. The donor group comprised mostly white British people and more females; the analysis possibly underestimated clonal diversity.

Measured with immunoSEQ multiplex PCR; TCRdb has only the in-frame clones, and not every one. The sample yields about 150,000 clones, 94% seen once. Germline CDR1 is SGHAT and CDR2 is FQNNGV. With 4 bases removed from V and 6 bases from J, the gap between germline ends came to 8 bases. The CDR3 runs 12 residues. This TCR derives from an adult in good health. The chain uses TRBV11-2 and TRBJ2-3; D not resolved. This specimen was peripheral blood, taken on day 0 of AZD1222 vaccination. The CDR3 region is CASSYLADTQYF. The CDR3, as DNA: TGTGCCAGCAGCTACCTCGCGGATACGCAGTATTTT.